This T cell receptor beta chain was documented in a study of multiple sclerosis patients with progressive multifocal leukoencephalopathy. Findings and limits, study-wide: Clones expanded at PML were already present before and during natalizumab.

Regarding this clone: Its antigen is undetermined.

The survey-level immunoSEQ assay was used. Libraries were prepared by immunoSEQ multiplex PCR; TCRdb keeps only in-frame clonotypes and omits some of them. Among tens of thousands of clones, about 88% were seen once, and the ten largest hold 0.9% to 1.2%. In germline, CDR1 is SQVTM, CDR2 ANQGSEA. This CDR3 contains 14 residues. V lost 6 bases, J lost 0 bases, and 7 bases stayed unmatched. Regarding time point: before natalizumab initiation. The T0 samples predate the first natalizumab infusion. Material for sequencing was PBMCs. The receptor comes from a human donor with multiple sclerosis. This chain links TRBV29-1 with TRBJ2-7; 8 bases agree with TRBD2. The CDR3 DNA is TGCAGCGTGTTCGGGGGGGAAAGCTCCTACGAGCAGTACTTC. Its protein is CSVFGGESSYEQYF.